This entry lists 20 T cell receptor beta chains sequenced from one sample in a study of blood T cell repertoires in COVID-19. Assay: immunoSEQ multiplex PCR; the TCRdb copy retains only in-frame clones and omits some. The sample contains fewer than 500,000 clones, about 89% of which appear only once. Sequencing used peripheral blood. Receptors were obtained from a woman aged 25-40 years with acute or convalescent COVID-19.

The CDR3: CASSLTVNEKLFF. DNA for the CDR3: TGTGCCAGCAGTTTAACAGTAAATGAAAAACTGTTTTTT. The chain is built from TRBV12-3 or TRBV12-4 and TRBJ1-4, with no clear D. V gave up 2 bases and J gave up 5 bases, with 6 bases separating them. The CDR3 length is 13 residues.

This chain connects TRBV25-1 to TRBJ2-6, with 9 nucleotides matching TRBD1. Germline loops: CDR1 MGHDK, CDR2 SYGVNS. V dropped 8 bases and J dropped 0; count of bases not matched to a gene: 8. CDR3 size: 17 residues. The CDR3 nucleotides read TGTGCCAGCGGGGGACAGGGCCAGAGCTCTGGGGCCAACGTCCTGACTTTC. This codes for CASGGQGQSSGANVLTF.

The chain has TRBV6-5 and TRBJ1-3; D gene uncertain. CDR1 and CDR2 from the germline V gene are MNHEY and SVGAGI. The CDR3 contains 12 residues. The ends were cut back, 6 bases at V and 3 bases at J, with 6 bases in the middle. Here the CDR3 reads CASRQNGNTIYF. The CDR3, as DNA: TGTGCCAGCAGACAGAATGGAAACACCATATATTTT.

J is TRBJ1-1 and V is TRBV28; D ambiguous. The CDR3 length is 12 residues. Looked up from germline, CDR1 is MDHEN and CDR2 is SYDVKM. V lost 4 bases to trimming and J lost 1 base, with 4 bases between them. The CDR3 region has the DNA TGTGCCAGCAGTTGGAGGAACACTGAAGCTTTCTTT. Its translation is CASSWRNTEAFF. The variable domain in full, with the rest retrieved from reference TRBV28 and TRBJ1-1, is DVKVTQSSRYLVKRTGEKVFLECVQDMDHENMFWYRQDPGLGLRLIYFSYDVKMKEKGDIPEGYSVSREKKERFSLILESASTNQTSMYLCASSWRNTEAFFGQGTRLTVV.

This clone was picked up many times. The chain combines TRBV30 with TRBJ2-2, with D tentatively TRBD1 (6 bases). Trimming removed 5 bases at V and 0 bases at J, with 10 bases between. This CDR3 region has 14 residues. CDR1 is GTSNPN and CDR2 is SVGIG in the germline V gene (reference sequence). This chain's CDR3 is CAWEGTPNTGELFF. CDR3 bases: TGTGCCTGGGAGGGGACACCGAACACCGGGGAGCTGTTTTTT.

V usage is TRBV11-2 and J usage is TRBJ2-7; 7 nucleotides match TRBD1. Germline-derived CDR1 and CDR2 are SGHAT and FQNNGV. This CDR3 is built from 15 residues. The trim removed 5 bases at V and 6 bases at J, leaving 13 bases unmatched. The CDR3 nucleotides read TGTGCCAGCAGCGACTACTCCGGGACAGTCCTCGAGCAGTACTTC. Encoded protein: CASSDYSGTVLEQYF.

The rearrangement uses TRBV27 and TRBJ2-2; no firm D call. The CDR3 is 14 residues long. The germline V gene has CDR1 MNHEY and CDR2 SMNVEV (reference sequence). Trimming stripped 3 bases from V and 7 bases from J, with 12 bases between. CDR3 DNA sequence: TGTGCCAGCAGTTTCACTACCGCCATCGGGGAGCTGTTTTTT. The encoded protein is CASSFTTAIGELFF.

This chain links TRBV5-1 with TRBJ2-2; 8 bases agree with TRBD1. J lost 3 bases, V lost 4 bases, and 5 bases had no gene match. From germline, CDR1 is SGHRS and CDR2 YFSETQ. CDR3 size: 15 residues. The CDR3 DNA is TGCGCCAGCAGCATTAGGACAGGGTACACCGGGGAGCTGTTTTTT. Protein product: CASSIRTGYTGELFF.

In this sample, this clone turned up a few times. The V gene is TRBV5-6, the J gene TRBJ2-7; 7 bases map to TRBD2. This CDR3 has 14 residues. Germline values: CDR1 SGHDT, CDR2 YYEEEE. V lost 4 bases to trimming and J lost 0 bases; unmatched junction nucleotides: 4. The DNA of the CDR3 is TGTGCCAGCAGCGATCGCGGGAGCTCCTACGAGCAGTACTTC. It encodes CASSDRGSSYEQYF.

The chain carries TRBV12-3 or TRBV12-4 and TRBJ1-1, with D unresolved. Between the trimmed V and J ends, which lost 5 bases and 9 bases, there was a span of 7 bases. The CDR3 sequence is 10 residues long. The CDR3 loop reads CASSREKAFF. The CDR3 nucleotides are TGTGCCAGCAGTCGCGAAAAAGCTTTCTTT.

This chain joins TRBV5-1 and TRBJ2-2; 7 nucleotides match TRBD2. The germline CDR1 and CDR2 sequences are SGHRS and YFSETQ. The CDR3 runs 15 residues. V lost 5 bases and J lost 6; bases outside the gene matches: 10. The CDR3 DNA sequence: TGCGCCAGCAGTCCTGTGGTAGCGGGTGCCGGGGAGCTGTTTTTT. Its translation: CASSPVVAGAGELFF.

The J gene is TRBJ1-5, the V gene TRBV28, with D perhaps matching TRBD1 (5 bases). CDR1 and CDR2 from the germline V gene are MDHEN and SYDVKM. V lost 1 base to trimming and J lost 4 bases, with 20 bases between them. The CDR3 length is 18 residues. CDR3 nucleotide sequence: TGTGCCAGCAGTTTATCTTTGGGGGGGGTTTTTCGTAATCAGCCCCAGCATTTT. This sequence encodes CASSLSLGGVFRNQPQHF.

The chain is built from TRBV2 and TRBJ2-3; TRBD2 matches 8 bases. Germline V CDR1 and CDR2: SNHLY, FYNNEI. The CDR3 is 16 residues long. Trimming at V came to 5 bases and at J to 1 base, leaving 8 bases not matched to a gene. CDR3: CASSRFRGGRTDTQYF. CDR3 nucleotide sequence: TGTGCCAGCAGTCGGTTCCGGGGGGGCCGCACAGATACGCAGTATTTT.

This chain joins TRBV18 and TRBJ2-7; 8 nucleotides match TRBD1. J lost 4 bases, V lost 6 bases, and 8 bases had no gene match. The CDR3 has 14 amino acids. Germline V lookup: CDR1 KGHSH, CDR2 LQKENI. For the CDR3, the DNA is TGTGCCAGCTCGGAGGGACAGGAAGGGTACGAGCAGTACTTC. Its translation: CASSEGQEGYEQYF.

The chain has TRBV5-6 and TRBJ1-3, with 9 nucleotides matching TRBD1. CDR1 SGHDT and CDR2 YYEEEE come from the germline V gene. Trimming removed 4 bases from V and 3 bases from J; junction bases left unmatched: 5. The CDR3 has 15 amino acids. The DNA of the CDR3 is TGTGCCAGCAGCGGGACAGGGAAGGGTGGAAACACCATATATTTT. It codes for CASSGTGKGGNTIYF.

The rearrangement joins TRBV5-4 to TRBJ1-6; 7 positions match TRBD1. There are 16 residues in the CDR3. The V gene end was trimmed by 1 base and the J gene end by 10 bases; junction bases not matched to a gene: 11. The germline V gene encodes CDR1 SGHNT and CDR2 YYREEE (reference sequence). DNA of the CDR3: TGTGCCAGCAGCTTGTGGGCTCCCAGGGGGAGATCACCCCTCCACTTT. This gives the protein CASSLWAPRGRSPLHF.

This chain links TRBV7-9 with TRBJ1-5; 7 bases match TRBD1. CDR3 length: 16 residues. Germline V gives CDR1 SEHNR, CDR2 FQNEAQ (reference sequence). V shed 3 bases and J 7 bases; nucleotides not matched to a gene: 12. CDR3 residues: CASSLNKGGAGQPQHF. For the CDR3, the DNA is TGTGCCAGCAGCTTGAATAAAGGGGGCGCCGGACAGCCCCAGCATTTT.

The CDR3 DNA is TGTGCCAGCAGCCCCGACCTAGGCTCTGGAAACACCATATATTTT. Residues: CASSPDLGSGNTIYF. This chain joins TRBV5-6 and TRBJ1-3; D is unclear. The V and J ends lost 4 bases and 0 bases respectively, with 11 bases between them. The CDR3 has 15 amino acids. Germline loops: CDR1 SGHDT, CDR2 YYEEEE.

The chain employs TRBV4-1 and TRBJ2-7; D is possibly TRBD1 (6 bases). Deletions cut 1 base from V and 3 bases from J, with 31 bases between. CDR3 length: 21 residues. Germline CDR1 and CDR2: MGHRA and YSYEKL. The CDR3 DNA is TGCGCCAGCAGCCAAGTCCAGGTTCTTCAACATCTAATGGGGGCCCTCTACGAGCAGTACTTC. Translated: CASSQVQVLQHLMGALYEQYF.

The chain couples TRBV4-1 to TRBJ2-3, with 8 bases that match TRBD2. The ends lost 1 base at V and 1 base at J; junction bases unmatched: 4. The germline gives CDR1 MGHRA, CDR2 YSYEKL. The CDR3 covers 16 residues. The CDR3: CASSQAPLAGTDTQYF. The CDR3 nucleotides read TGCGCCAGCAGCCAAGCCCCACTAGCGGGCACAGATACGCAGTATTTT.